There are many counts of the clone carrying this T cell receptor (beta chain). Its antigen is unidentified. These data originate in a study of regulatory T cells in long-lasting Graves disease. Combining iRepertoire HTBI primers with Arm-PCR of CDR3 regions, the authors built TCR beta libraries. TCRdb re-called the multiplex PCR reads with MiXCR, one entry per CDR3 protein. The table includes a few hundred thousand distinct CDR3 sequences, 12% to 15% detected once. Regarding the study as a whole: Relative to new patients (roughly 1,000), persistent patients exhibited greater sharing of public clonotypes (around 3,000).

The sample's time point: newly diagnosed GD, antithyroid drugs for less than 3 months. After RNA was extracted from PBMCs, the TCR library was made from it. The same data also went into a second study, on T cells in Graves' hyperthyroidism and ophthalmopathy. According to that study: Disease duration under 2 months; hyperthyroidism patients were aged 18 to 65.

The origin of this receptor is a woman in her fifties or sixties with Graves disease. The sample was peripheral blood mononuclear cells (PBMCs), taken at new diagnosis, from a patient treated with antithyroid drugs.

Here the CDR3 DNA reads TGTGCCAGCAGCCAAGCCCTTGACGCACGCCTCCCTTACGAGCAGTACTTC. The encoded protein is CASSQALDARLPYEQYF. The V gene is TRBV3-1, the J gene TRBJ2-7; D ambiguous. The CDR3 runs to 17 residues. Trimming took off 1 base at V and 4 bases at J, with 20 bases between the two ends. CDR1 and CDR2 from the germline V gene are LGHDT and YNNKEL (reference sequence).